The rows below give T cell receptor beta chains drawn from one sample of a study of blood T cell repertoires in COVID-19. Profiled with immunoSEQ multiplex PCR; TCRdb holds only in-frame clones, not every one. The profile shows around 250,000 clones, roughly 88% of them singletons. Source material: peripheral blood. All receptors derive from a man older than 75 with acute or convalescent COVID-19. Each CDR3 is given with its conserved first and last residue. Size is stated for part of the rows, as once, few or many counts, or as a class when the clone is expanded.

. | TRBV6-1 | CASSEATGETRSYEQYF
. | TRBV5-1 | CASSTQPGQDSYEQYF
. | TRBV28 | CASSSGQGGEQFF
once | TRBV28 | CASSAGGTGINQPQHF
. | TRBV29-1 | CSAGGAGEQYF
. | TRBV4-1 | CASSQRTGGEKLFF
. | TRBV19 | CASSPSLPGELFF
once | TRBV28 | CASGETNGYTF
. | TRBV7-2 | CASSYPPGTGSVVSYGYTF
. | TRBV24-1 | CAAGTGLYEQYF
. | TRBV3-1/TRBV3-2 | CASSSVGAQAFF
. | TRBV7-2 | CASSTRGWDRGNTIYF
few | TRBV5-1 | CASRTSGGAYEQFF
. | TRBV27 | CARIRQGTYEQYF
. | TRBV24-1 | CATSDPSGTGGLDEQFF
. | TRBV10-3 | CAISLDRENSPLHF
. | TRBV5-1 | CASSLGGAGNEKLFF
. | TRBV3-1/TRBV3-2 | CASSPGTVSNQPQHF
. | TRBV6-5 | CASSLRQMGTEAFF
. | TRBV7-2 | CASAGLAGGRWETQYF
. | TRBV27 | CASSAGPSGELFF
. | TRBV4-1 | CASSQNPGTSVVNEQFF
. | TRBV6-5 | CASSPDKNYGYTF
. | TRBV5-1 | CASSWQGQRTEAFF
. | TRBV7-6 | CASSLIGSRDTEAFF
. | TRBV28 | CASSFDRGSYNSPLHF
. | TRBV9 | CASSVGQAASTYEQYF